Listed here are 24 T cell receptor beta chains from one sample, sequenced in a study of T cells in Graves' hyperthyroidism and ophthalmopathy. Researchers took RNA transcripts and amplified the TCR beta CDR3 regions from them. In the first-round RT-PCR of the TCR CDR3, the HTBI primer set was used. TCRdb fed the multiplex PCR reads into MiXCR, producing one record per CDR3 protein. The sample has some 570,000 distinct CDR3 sequences; approximately 15% are singletons. Sequenced: blood. The receptors stem from a woman between 18 and 29 years old with Graves' ophthalmopathy.

This clonotype was recorded at least ten times. The gene calls are TRBV12-3 or TRBV12-4 and TRBJ2-3; the match to TRBD2 covers 7 bases. V trimming: 8 bases; J trimming: 2 bases; junction bases outside the gene matches: 4. The length of the CDR3 is 13 residues. DNA of the CDR3: TGTGCCAGCTCGGGAGGCACCACAGATACGCAGTATTTT. Translation: CASSGGTTDTQYF.

The table lists this clonotype with many counts. The chain combines TRBV6-2 or TRBV6-3 with TRBJ2-7; 12 nucleotides agree with TRBD2. V shed 3 bases, J shed 3 bases, and the junction held 15 bases outside the gene matches. CDR3 size: 19 residues. Per germline, CDR1 MNHEY and CDR2 SVGEGT. The CDR3 nucleotides are TGTGCCAGCAGTTATGATCCCGGAGGACTAGCGGGAACTCTCTACGAGCAGTACTTC. This translates into CASSYDPGGLAGTLYEQYF.

This chain connects TRBV5-1 to TRBJ2-3; TRBD2 agrees at 13 bases. J was trimmed by 5 bases and V by 4 bases; bases with no gene match: 10. Germline values: CDR1 SGHRS, CDR2 YFSETQ. The CDR3 contains 17 residues. The CDR3 DNA sequence: TGCGCCAGCAGCCTGGGACTAGCGGGGACCTCTAAAGATACGCAGTATTTT. Its translation: CASSLGLAGTSKDTQYF. The variable domain in full, completed from reference TRBV5-1 and TRBJ2-3, reads KAGVTQTPRYLIKTRGQQVTLSCSPISGHRSVSWYQQTPGQGLQFLFEYFSETQRNKGNFPGRFSGRQFSNSRSEMNVSTLELGDSALYLCASSLGLAGTSKDTQYFGPGTRLTVL.

This clonotype was detected a few times. It may be a read error: a sequence one base away is much more abundant. The rearrangement uses TRBV28 and TRBJ2-7; 12 bases match TRBD1. The CDR3 runs 15 residues. V trimming: 7 bases; J trimming: 7 bases; junction bases outside the gene matches: 11. Germline V gene lookup returns CDR1 MDHEN and CDR2 SYDVKM. In DNA, the CDR3 is TGTGCCAGCACAACCATGGGACAGGGGGCGGGTGAGCAGTACTTC. Its translation: CASTTMGQGAGEQYF.

This clonotype has ten or more counts. This rearrangement joins TRBV3-1 to TRBJ2-7; weak D call: TRBD2 (6 bases). Germline assignment: CDR1 LGHDT and CDR2 YNNKEL (reference sequence). This CDR3 comprises 16 residues. Trimming took 3 bases from V and 0 from J, leaving 15 bases between them. The CDR3 nucleotides read TGTGCCAGCAGCCAGAGTGGCATAGCGGTCTCCTACGAGCAGTACTTC. This gives the protein CASSQSGIAVSYEQYF.

The sample holds many counts of this clonotype. The rearrangement joins TRBV29-1 to TRBJ1-5, with D uncertain. The CDR3 consists of 13 residues. V dropped 3 bases and J dropped 3 bases, with 9 bases sitting between them. The germline V gene encodes CDR1 SQVTM and CDR2 ANQGSEA. The CDR3 DNA sequence: TGCAGCGTTGAGGAGCAGGACAATCAGCCCCAGCATTTT. This codes for CSVEEQDNQPQHF.

This clonotype was counted many times. V is TRBV3-1 and J is TRBJ2-1; D uncertain. The germline V and J ends were trimmed by 0 bases and 8 bases, with 11 bases remaining between them. The CDR3 has 14 amino acids. CDR1 and CDR2 (germline): LGHDT, YNNKEL (reference sequence). The CDR3 DNA reads TGTGCCAGCAGCCAAGAGGTTGTCGGAGATGAGCAGTTCTTC. Residues: CASSQEVVGDEQFF.

The rearrangement joins TRBV27 to TRBJ2-7; unclear D gene. The CDR3 contains 15 residues. V was shortened by 5 bases and J by 3 bases, with 17 bases between the two germline ends. Germline CDR1 is MNHEY and CDR2 is SMNVEV (reference sequence). DNA for the CDR3: TGTGCCAGCAGTCCCCTCAACAGACTGAGCTACGAGCAGTACTTC. This codes for CASSPLNRLSYEQYF.

In this sample, this clonotype turned up a few times. The genes are TRBV5-1 and TRBJ2-5, with D unresolved. V lost 3 bases and J lost 2, with 11 bases in between. This CDR3 spans 14 amino acids. Germline CDR1 and CDR2: SGHRS and YFSETQ. The CDR3 region is CASSSSPSQETQYF. CDR3 DNA sequence: TGCGCCAGCAGCTCATCCCCCTCTCAAGAGACCCAGTACTTC.

CDR3: CASSAHYGYTF. For the CDR3, the DNA is TGTGCCAGCAGTGCCCACTATGGCTACACCTTC. The J gene is TRBJ1-2, the V gene TRBV28; D remains ambiguous. The CDR3 covers 11 residues. Per germline, CDR1 MDHEN and CDR2 SYDVKM. Trimming removed 5 bases from V and 3 bases from J, with 4 bases in between.

About this clonotype: This may be a read error: a much more frequent sequence differs by one nucleotide. The rearrangement links TRBV19 to TRBJ1-4; tentative D call: TRBD1 (5 bases). V dropped 5 bases and J dropped 3 bases, with 10 bases sitting between them. CDR3 size: 14 residues. Germline loops: CDR1 LNHDA, CDR2 SQIVND (reference sequence). CDR3 sequence (DNA): TGTGCCAGTAGTCAGGGATTAGCTAATGAAAAACTGTTTTTT. Its protein product is CASSQGLANEKLFF.

This clonotype was counted between two and nine times. The chain couples TRBV19 to TRBJ1-5; the D gene is possibly TRBD1 (6 bases). With 1 base removed from V and 0 bases from J, the gap between germline ends came to 16 bases. Germline assignment: CDR1 LNHDA and CDR2 SQIVND (reference sequence). This CDR3 comprises 18 residues. The CDR3 bases are TGTGCCAGTAGTATAGCGACGCAGGGGAAAACTAGCAATCAGCCCCAGCATTTT. Its translation is CASSIATQGKTSNQPQHF.

This clonotype has a count of ten or more. The J gene is TRBJ2-7, the V gene TRBV12-3 or TRBV12-4; D perhaps matches TRBD2 (5 bases). This CDR3 has 18 residues. The V gene lost 4 bases and the J gene lost 0 bases, with 22 bases spanning the gap. CDR3 residues: CASSSELTGLPSSYEQYF. In nucleotides, the CDR3 is TGTGCCAGCAGTTCCGAACTCACTGGACTCCCTAGCTCCTACGAGCAGTACTTC.

This clonotype appeared once. The chain uses TRBV20-1 and TRBJ2-1, with 9 bases that match TRBD1. CDR3 length: 12 amino acids. Germline CDR1 reads DFQATT; CDR2 reads SNEGSKA (reference sequence). V trimming: 3 bases; J trimming: 6 bases; junction bases outside the gene matches: 0. DNA of the CDR3: TGCAGTGCTAGGACAGGGGGCAATGAGCAGTTCTTC. Protein product: CSARTGGNEQFF.

This clonotype was recorded at least ten times. The gene calls are TRBV20-1 and TRBJ2-7, with 9 positions matching TRBD2. The junction had 8 bases not matched to a gene; V was cut back by 3 bases and J by 2 bases. Germline V gene lookup returns CDR1 DFQATT and CDR2 SNEGSKA (reference sequence). The CDR3 length is 15 residues. The CDR3 DNA reads as TGCAGTGCTAGGTCTCTAGCGGGAACGCCCTACGAGCAGTACTTC. The encoded protein is CSARSLAGTPYEQYF.

The rearrangement uses TRBV19 and TRBJ1-1; D not certain. Germline CDR1 is LNHDA and CDR2 is SQIVND (reference sequence). Trimming took off 2 bases at V and 3 bases at J, with 7 bases between the two ends. This CDR3 has 13 residues. The CDR3 loop is CASSINRDTEAFF. The CDR3 coding sequence is TGTGCCAGTAGTATAAACCGGGACACTGAAGCTTTCTTT. Full variable domain (outside the CDR3, taken from reference TRBV19 and TRBJ1-1): DGGITQSPKYLFRKEGQNVTLSCEQNLNHDAMYWYRQDPGQGLRLIYYSQIVNDFQKGDIAEGYSVSREKKESFPLTVTSAQKNPTAFYLCASSINRDTEAFFGQGTRLTVV.

Ten or more counts support this clonotype. The rearrangement links TRBV5-1 to TRBJ2-7, with D perhaps assigned TRBD1 or TRBD2 (5 bases each). Trimming took 4 bases from V and 6 from J, leaving 17 bases between them. CDR3 length: 14 amino acids. Germline values: CDR1 SGHRS, CDR2 YFSETQ. The CDR3 sequence: CASSTRDGLVEQYF. CDR3 sequence (DNA): TGCGCCAGCAGCACCCGGGACGGGCTAGTCGAGCAGTACTTC. The complete variable domain, with remaining parts taken from reference TRBV5-1 and TRBJ2-7, reads KAGVTQTPRYLIKTRGQQVTLSCSPISGHRSVSWYQQTPGQGLQFLFEYFSETQRNKGNFPGRFSGRQFSNSRSEMNVSTLELGDSALYLCASSTRDGLVEQYFGPGTRLTVT.

This clonotype was seen ten or more times. The chain carries TRBV7-2 and TRBJ2-7; D may be TRBD1 (5 bases). The CDR3 has 15 residues. V was shortened by 1 base and J by 1 base, with 11 bases between the two germline ends. From germline, CDR1 is SGHTA and CDR2 FQGNSA. As DNA, the CDR3 is TGTGCCAGCAGCTTAGGTTCAGGGTTTTCCTACGAGCAGTACTTC. Amino acids: CASSLGSGFSYEQYF.

CDR3 protein: CASLQYGAYEQYF. CDR3 in DNA: TGTGCCAGCCTCCAATACGGGGCCTACGAGCAGTACTTC. The J gene is TRBJ2-7, the V gene TRBV5-6, with D perhaps TRBD2 (5 bases). V lost 7 bases, J lost 2 bases, and 13 bases lay in between. This CDR3 region has 13 residues. Germline V lookup: CDR1 SGHDT, CDR2 YYEEEE. Full variable domain (rest looked up from reference TRBV5-6 and TRBJ2-7): DAGVTQSPTHLIKTRGQQVTLRCSPKSGHDTVSWYQQALGQGPQFIFQYYEEEERQRGNFPDRFSGHQFPNYSSELNVNALLLGDSALYLCASLQYGAYEQYFGPGTRLTVT.

This clonotype was detected many times. The chain joins TRBV12-3 or TRBV12-4 to TRBJ1-1; no firm D call. With 5 bases removed from V and 3 bases from J, the gap between germline ends came to 13 bases. This CDR3 spans 14 amino acids. CDR3 protein: CASSPTTRDTEAFF. The CDR3 bases are TGTGCCAGCAGTCCCACAACCCGAGACACTGAAGCTTTCTTT.

This clonotype has ten or more counts. CDR3: CASSPGMNYEQYF. For the CDR3, the DNA is TGCGCCAGCAGCCCCGGGATGAACTACGAGCAGTACTTC. The gene calls are TRBV10-2 and TRBJ2-7; perhaps TRBD2 as D (5 bases). V was shortened by 6 bases and J by 3 bases, with 12 bases between the two germline ends. This CDR3 is 13 amino acids long. From germline, CDR1 is WSHSY and CDR2 SAAADI.

In this sample, this clonotype turned up many times. The V and J genes are TRBV7-3 and TRBJ1-6; D might be TRBD1 (5 bases). Germline values: CDR1 SGHTA, CDR2 FQGTGA. This CDR3 has 15 amino acids. The V and J ends lost 5 bases and 9 bases respectively, with 17 bases between them. CDR3 loop: CASSPVGGAGSPLHF. The CDR3 DNA sequence: TGTGCCAGCAGCCCCGTAGGAGGGGCTGGTTCACCCCTCCACTTT. The variable domain in full, with the rest retrieved from reference TRBV7-3 and TRBJ1-6, is GAGVSQTPSNKVTEKGKYVELRCDPISGHTALYWYRQSLGQGPEFLIYFQGTGAADDSGLPNDRFFAVRPEGSVSTLKIQRTERGDSAVYLCASSPVGGAGSPLHFGNGTRLTVT.

This clonotype showed up many times. V is TRBV20-1 and J is TRBJ2-5; 7 bases agree with TRBD1. The germline CDR1 and CDR2 sequences are DFQATT and SNEGSKA (reference sequence). There are 15 residues in the CDR3. V dropped 0 bases and J dropped 2; count of bases not matched to a gene: 6. The DNA for the CDR3 is TGCAGTGCTAGAGATGGGGGCAGGGGGCAAGAGACCCAGTACTTC. This codes for CSARDGGRGQETQYF.

This clonotype showed up many times. The chain carries TRBV2 and TRBJ1-1; 9 positions match TRBD1. Germline V lookup: CDR1 SNHLY, CDR2 FYNNEI. The CDR3 is 15 amino acids. J lost 4 bases, V lost 1 base, and 4 bases had no gene match. This chain's CDR3 is CASSEVVDRGTEAFF. The CDR3 DNA follows: TGTGCCAGCAGTGAAGTAGTGGACAGGGGCACTGAAGCTTTCTTT.